Listed here is a single TCR beta chain. The sample comes from a study of blood T cell repertoires in COVID-19. Study-level information: Acute-phase and convalescent COVID-19 samples originated in the United States, Italy and Spain. From T cells, B-cell-depleted T cells, or PBMCs came the material, which was cDNA or gDNA.

Under the authors' procedure: Amplification of reference gene primers provided the estimated nucleated cell counts. Produced via immunoSEQ multiplex PCR; TCRdb's table is partial and in-frame only. V and J calls and clone size come straight from that table; D and trimming were deduced from the DNA. The repertoire holds around 250,000 clones, roughly 86% seen once, with under 9% in the top ten. Deletions cut 8 bases from V and 5 bases from J, with 14 bases between. The CDR3 loop spans 13 amino acids. Sequencing was carried out using peripheral blood. The chain carries TRBV12-3 or TRBV12-4 and TRBJ2-3, with D possibly TRBD2 on 6 matching bases. The receptor comes from a woman aged 70 to 79 with active or convalescent COVID-19. The CDR3 sequence: CASGWAGLDTQYF. Here the CDR3 DNA reads TGTGCCAGCGGATGGGCGGGGTTAGATACGCAGTATTTT.